This T cell receptor beta chain was documented in a study of cytomegalovirus exposure and HLA in healthy donors. The study, taken as a whole, reports: Presence/absence results assume similar sequencing depth per donor, which may not hold. Whilst most TCR sequences proved rare, a subset of public TCRs occurred across many donors. TCR beta chain V- and J-gene trimming was linked, in a later analysis, to a missense variant in DCLRE1C.

The CDR3 runs to 15 residues. Germline CDR1 is SGHDN and CDR2 is FVKESK. Germline trimming cut 0 bases from V and 5 bases from J; bases unmatched to any gene: 4. PCR was performed using 60 Vbeta and 13 Jbeta primers. TCRdb keeps only in-frame clones here, not all; method: immunoSEQ multiplex PCR. The sample records 110,000 to 150,000 clones, 65% to 90% being singletons. Comments on this clone: Its antigen is undetermined.

This sequence joins TRBV14 and TRBJ1-2; 9 bases are a match to TRBD1. This clonotype was sampled from a female donor in good health and CMV-seronegative. Sequencing used PBMCs. The CDR3 coding sequence is TGTGCCAGCAGCCAAGAATGGACAGGGGCATATGGCTACACCTTC. It translates to CASSQEWTGAYGYTF.